These 15 T cell receptor beta chains originate from one sample sequenced in a study of blood T cell repertoires in COVID-19. Generated by immunoSEQ multiplex PCR, the TCRdb table keeps only in-frame clones and is missing some. The sample contains around 120,000 clones, roughly nine tenths of which appear only once. The sequencing sample was made of peripheral blood. Every receptor here comes from a human donor with active COVID-19. The donor label of this sample is uncertain.

The chain couples TRBV12-3 or TRBV12-4 to TRBJ2-7; TRBD1 aligns across 11 bases. This CDR3 has 13 amino acids. The V gene end was trimmed by 8 bases and the J gene end by 6 bases; junction bases not matched to a gene: 6. The CDR3 loop reads CASGGQGAVEQYF. The CDR3 DNA follows: TGTGCCAGCGGCGGACAGGGGGCGGTCGAGCAGTACTTC.

This rearrangement joins TRBV12-2 to TRBJ1-1. TRBV12-2 is marked as a pseudogene. CDR3 length equals 18 residues. The CDR3 sequence: CASRSPPELGFRNTEAFF. In DNA, the CDR3 is TGTGCAAGTCGCTCCCCCCCCGAGCTCGGGTTTAGGAACACTGAAGCTTTCTTT.

V and J are TRBV18 and TRBJ2-7; TRBD1 aligns across 11 bases. Trimming removed 3 bases from V and 2 bases from J; junction bases left unmatched: 6. Germline assignment: CDR1 KGHSH and CDR2 LQKENI. CDR3 length: 16 amino acids. The CDR3 region has the DNA TGTGCCAGCTCACCCGGAGGGACAGGGGGGGCCTACGAGCAGTACTTC. The encoded protein is CASSPGGTGGAYEQYF.

The chain is built from TRBV5-1 and TRBJ2-1; 14 bases fit TRBD2. Germline V gene sequence: CDR1 SGHRS, CDR2 YFSETQ. With 1 base clipped from V and 15 bases from J, the junction kept 6 bases outside the gene matches. The CDR3 is 14 residues long. For the CDR3, the DNA is TGCGCCAGCAGCTTGAAGACTAGCGGGGGGGCTCTGTTCTTC. Its translation is CASSLKTSGGALFF.

The chain couples TRBV19 to TRBJ2-2; 11 bases map to TRBD2. From germline, CDR1 is LNHDA and CDR2 SQIVND (reference sequence). The CDR3 runs 17 residues. V gave up 3 bases and J gave up 6 bases; unmatched junction bases: 9. In nucleotides, the CDR3 is TGTGCCAGTAGTATTAGCGGGGGGGCGAATTTCGCCGGGGAGCTGTTTTTT. It is translated as CASSISGGANFAGELFF.

The CDR3 DNA is TGCGCCAGCAGCTTATTAGCGGGGGTCCAAGAGACCCAGTACTTC. Encoded protein: CASSLLAGVQETQYF. The chain couples TRBV5-1 to TRBJ2-5; 9 nucleotides align to TRBD2. This CDR3 spans 15 amino acids. With 2 bases clipped from V and 1 base from J, the junction kept 3 bases outside the gene matches. From germline, CDR1 is SGHRS and CDR2 YFSETQ.

The chain carries TRBV4-3 and TRBJ1-2; 11 bases are shared with TRBD1. The germline gives CDR1 LGHNA, CDR2 YSLEER. This CDR3 is 17 amino acids long. The J segment lost 8 bases and the V segment lost 3 bases, leaving 14 bases of the junction unmatched. CDR3 sequence reads: CASSQDKLGQGARGYTF. The CDR3 nucleotides are TGCGCCAGCAGCCAGGACAAACTTGGACAGGGGGCACGAGGCTACACCTTC.

The V gene is TRBV15, the J gene TRBJ2-3; no definite D call. With 1 base removed from V and 5 bases from J, the gap between germline ends came to 19 bases. The CDR3 is 17 residues long. Germline assignment: CDR1 LNHNV and CDR2 YYDKDF (reference sequence). The CDR3 coding sequence is TGTGCCACCAGCAGAGTCCGGAACTACCCTAAGGAAGATACGCAGTATTTT. Residues: CATSRVRNYPKEDTQYF.

J is TRBJ1-2 and V is TRBV28, with 9 bases fitting TRBD1. V was clipped by 7 bases and J by 8 bases; unmatched bases: 11. CDR1 and CDR2 from the germline V gene are MDHEN and SYDVKM. The CDR3 is 14 amino acids. CDR3 coding DNA: TGTGCCAGCAACAAACAGGGGGCGCATTTCGGCTACACCTTC. It codes for CASNKQGAHFGYTF.

This chain connects TRBV9 to TRBJ2-3, with D perhaps TRBD2 (6 bases). Trimming shortened V by 2 bases and J by 6 bases, and 13 bases separated the two germline ends. CDR1 and CDR2 (germline): SGDLS, YYNGEE. The CDR3 contains 14 residues. CDR3 nucleotide sequence: TGTGCCAGCAGCGTCAACCAGGGAGGTGATACGCAGTATTTT. Protein sequence: CASSVNQGGDTQYF.

This clone has just one count. This rearrangement joins TRBV5-1 to TRBJ1-1; D is perhaps TRBD1 (5 bases). CDR1 is SGHRS, CDR2 YFSETQ, per germline. V lost 0 bases and J 3 bases, leaving 18 bases between the germline ends. This CDR3 is built from 17 residues. CDR3: CASSLAGEGDTDTEAFF. In nucleotides, the CDR3 is TGCGCCAGCAGCTTGGCCGGTGAAGGGGATACTGACACTGAAGCTTTCTTT. The full variable domain, with the rest looked up from reference TRBV5-1 and TRBJ1-1, is KAGVTQTPRYLIKTRGQQVTLSCSPISGHRSVSWYQQTPGQGLQFLFEYFSETQRNKGNFPGRFSGRQFSNSRSEMNVSTLELGDSALYLCASSLAGEGDTDTEAFFGQGTRLTVV.

The chain uses TRBV6-2 or TRBV6-3 and TRBJ2-5, with D possibly TRBD2 on 6 matching bases. Germline values: CDR1 MNHEY, CDR2 SVGEGT. The V and J ends lost 5 bases and 4 bases respectively, with 11 bases between them. This CDR3 has 13 amino acids. The chain's CDR3 is CASSAAGRETQYF. The CDR3, as DNA: TGTGCCAGCAGTGCTGCCGGGAGAGAGACCCAGTACTTC.

The chain combines TRBV9 with TRBJ1-1, with TRBD1 identical over 8 bases. V gave up 3 bases and J gave up 5 bases; unmatched junction bases: 6. The germline gives CDR1 SGDLS, CDR2 YYNGEE. The CDR3 consists of 14 residues. The CDR3 loop reads CASSATTGGTEAFF. The CDR3 DNA reads as TGTGCCAGCAGCGCCACCACAGGGGGAACTGAAGCTTTCTTT.

This clone has just a few counts. The J gene is TRBJ2-3, the V gene TRBV5-1; a weak D match, TRBD2 (5 bases). CDR1 SGHRS and CDR2 YFSETQ come from the germline V gene. The CDR3 runs to 14 residues. Trimming took off 2 bases at V and 3 bases at J, with 10 bases between the two ends. The CDR3 DNA follows: TGCGCCAGCAGCTTAGACTCGGGAACAGATACGCAGTATTTT. Its protein is CASSLDSGTDTQYF.

This chain uses TRBV6-6 with TRBJ1-2; D is unclear. The germline V and J ends were trimmed by 6 bases and 4 bases, with 9 bases remaining between them. Germline V gives CDR1 MNHNY, CDR2 SVGAGI (reference sequence). This CDR3 has 12 residues. The DNA of the CDR3 is TGTGCCAGCAGCCTCCCTCCCTATGGCTACACCTTC. Translated: CASSLPPYGYTF.